This TCR beta chain came from a study of T-cell memory formation after mild COVID-19. Study-wide background: Clusters of TCRs were largely donor specific.

V gave up 1 base and J gave up 4 bases, with 14 bases separating them. The CDR3 has 16 residues. Germline lookup yields CDR1 MGHRA and CDR2 YSYEKL. Each CDR3 protein gets one entry after TCRdb re-called the 5' RACE reads with MiXCR. The sample contains 200,000 to 250,000 distinct CDR3 sequences, around 10% of which appear only once. The TCR was taken from a man between 18 and 35 years old who had mild COVID-19 (a few samples of this study predate the infection). Cell type and time point are not known. The rearrangement links TRBV4-1 to TRBJ2-1; possible D gene TRBD2, 5 bases. Material for sequencing was PBMCs or a T cell subset sorted from them (not recorded which). CDR3 coding DNA: TGCGCCAGCAGCCAAGGAGAAGTCGGAGGTTACAATGAGCAGTTCTTC. Protein product: CASSQGEVGGYNEQFF.